This TCR beta chain was sequenced for a study of PD-L1 blockade in urothelial cancer (TCRdb year 2017). Turning to the overall study: Therapy was started around 2014 for all patients, and atezolizumab 1,200 mg was administered intravenously every 3 weeks. Durable clinical benefit meant progression-free survival longer than 6 months, and TCR features were also tested against progression-free and overall survival. Blood samples were analyzed 3 weeks after the start of treatment (second dose) and 6 weeks after the start of treatment. A median of 141,255 T cells and 80,000 to 95,000 unique TCRs was obtained from blood samples, and a median clonality of approximately 0.086 was observed. In the same patients, pretreatment tumors underwent whole exome sequencing and RNA sequencing in addition to TCR sequencing. About 90% of the roughly 29 patients were identified as males with urothelial cancer of bladder origin, and a prior smoking history was reported by 18 of 29 patients. An ECOG performance status of 0 or 1 was recorded for the patients, and 0 to 3 prior chemotherapy regimens had been received by the patients. An exploratory multi-omic analysis was conducted of the somatic, immune and clinical correlates of response to PD-L1 blockade with atezolizumab in urothelial cancer. Around 30 patients had pretreatment blood TCR-seq, about 25 had at least one posttreatment blood collection, and about 25 had tumor TCR-seq. Durable clinical benefit was achieved by nine patients and was not achieved by 20 patients. Pretreatment tumor samples and matched peripheral blood, collected serially before and after atezolizumab treatment, underwent TCR sequencing.

Synthetic TCR analog templates were spiked into each PCR to estimate absolute template abundance from read counts. The immunoSEQ assay was used to amplify TCRbeta CDR3 regions from genomic DNA with bias-controlled V and J gene primers. Rearranged TCRbeta segments were sequenced at approximately 20X coverage. Per the authors' processing: Sequencing errors were corrected by clustering and CDR3s were annotated against IMGT to assign V, D and J genes. Only productive TCRbeta rearrangements were used in downstream analyses, excluding out-of-frame or stop-codon sequences. Clonality was computed as one minus Shannon entropy normalized by the log of the number of unique productive sequences. Clones differing between time points or between blood and tumor were identified by Fisher's exact test with Benjamini-Hochberg correction at adjusted p below 0.01. TCRdb mirrors the immuneACCESS table, restricted to in-frame sequences. Some clones are absent from its copies; in checked studies, under half trace to an unresolved V gene, and the reason for the others is unknown. For V, J and clone size, that table is used; D and trimming come from the DNA. In this sample the table shows 90,000 to 120,000 clones, roughly nine tenths of which occur a single time. The biggest ten clones account for under 0.95% of the sample.

For this clone: Its antigen is not yet known. No clone much larger than this one lies a single base away; base qualities are absent.

The cohort comprised 25 to 30 patients with locally advanced or metastatic urothelial carcinoma treated at Memorial Sloan Kettering on a trial protocol. Peripheral blood mononuclear cells were collected pretreatment and during treatment, with between 1 and 8 total time points per patient. The Qiagen DNeasy Blood extraction kit was used to purify genomic DNA from total PBMCs and tumor samples. PBMCs were collected pretreatment and during treatment, and were isolated and stored as previously described. V and J are trimmed by 6 bases and 4 bases, and the gene matches miss 7 bases of the junction. The CDR3 sequence holds 14 residues, the cysteine and phenylalanine included. The CDR3 DNA has 42 bases and is translated from base 1. Based on the germline V gene, the CDR1 and CDR2 sequences are SGHDT and YYEEEE. The investigation overall reported the following: Patients with durable benefit showed greater expansion of tumor-associated TCR clones in peripheral blood 3 weeks after starting treatment (n ≈ 20, p = 0.022). Small sample size (n ≈ 28) and many exploratory analyses mean the results are intended to be hypothesis-generating. A pretreatment peripheral blood TCR clonality below the median was linked to improved progression-free and overall survival.

The chain is assembled from TRBV5-6 and TRBJ2-3, with 8 bases aligning to TRBD2. This sequence was found in a woman of 80 years or more with urothelial cancer. The sequences come from PBMCs, collected around atezolizumab (anti-PD-L1) treatment. The CDR3 protein: CASKRETMSDTQYF. The nucleotide sequence reads as follows: TGTGCCAGCAAGCGGGAGACAATGTCAGATACGCAGTATTTT.